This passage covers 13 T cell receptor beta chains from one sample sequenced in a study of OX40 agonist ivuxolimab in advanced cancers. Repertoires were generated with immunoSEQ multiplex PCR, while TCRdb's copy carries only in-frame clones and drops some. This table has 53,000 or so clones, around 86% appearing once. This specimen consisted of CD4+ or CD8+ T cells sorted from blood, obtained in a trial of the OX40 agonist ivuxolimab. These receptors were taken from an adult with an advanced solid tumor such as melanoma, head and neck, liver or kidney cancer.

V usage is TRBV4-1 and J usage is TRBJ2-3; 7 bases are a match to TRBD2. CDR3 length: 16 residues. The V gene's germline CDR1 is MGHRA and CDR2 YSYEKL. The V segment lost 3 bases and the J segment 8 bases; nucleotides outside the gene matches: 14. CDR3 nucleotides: TGCGCCAGCAGCCATTCCACAGAGGGGAGGGCAAGTACGCAGTATTTT. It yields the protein CASSHSTEGRASTQYF.

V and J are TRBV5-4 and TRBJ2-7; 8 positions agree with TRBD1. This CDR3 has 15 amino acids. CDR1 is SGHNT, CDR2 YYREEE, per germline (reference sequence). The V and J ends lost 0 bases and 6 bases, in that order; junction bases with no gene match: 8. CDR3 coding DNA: TGTGCCAGCAGCTTGGTCGGACAGGGTAGTCTCGAGCAGTACTTC. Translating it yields CASSLVGQGSLEQYF. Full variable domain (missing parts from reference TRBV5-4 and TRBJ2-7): ETGVTQSPTHLIKTRGQQVTLRCSSQSGHNTVSWYQQALGQGPQFIFQYYREEENGRGNFPPRFSGLQFPNYSSELNVNALELDDSALYLCASSLVGQGSLEQYFGPGTRLTVT.

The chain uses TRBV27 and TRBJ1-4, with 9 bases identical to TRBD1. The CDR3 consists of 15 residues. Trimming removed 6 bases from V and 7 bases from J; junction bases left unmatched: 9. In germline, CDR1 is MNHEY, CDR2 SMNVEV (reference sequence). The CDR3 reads CASRPNRGRGEKLFF. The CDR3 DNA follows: TGTGCCAGCAGGCCAAACAGGGGGCGCGGTGAAAAACTGTTTTTT.

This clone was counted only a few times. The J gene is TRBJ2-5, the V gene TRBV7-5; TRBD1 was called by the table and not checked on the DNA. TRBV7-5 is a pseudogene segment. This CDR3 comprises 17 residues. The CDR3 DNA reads TGTGCCAGAAGCTTAAAATCGCAGGCTCCCCTCCAAGAGACCCAGTACTTC. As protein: CARSLKSQAPLQETQYF.

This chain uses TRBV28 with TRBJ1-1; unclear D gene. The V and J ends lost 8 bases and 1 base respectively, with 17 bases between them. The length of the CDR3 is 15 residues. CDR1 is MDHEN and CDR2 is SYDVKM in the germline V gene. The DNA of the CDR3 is TGTGCCAGCCTCCACGGAGGGCGGCCGAACACTGAAGCTTTCTTT. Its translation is CASLHGGRPNTEAFF.

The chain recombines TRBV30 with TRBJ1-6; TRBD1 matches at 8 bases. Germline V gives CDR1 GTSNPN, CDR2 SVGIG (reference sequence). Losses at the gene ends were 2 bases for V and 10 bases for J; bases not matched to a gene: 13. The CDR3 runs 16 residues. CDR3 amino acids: CAWSSGQGGVRSPLHF. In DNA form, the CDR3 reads TGTGCCTGGAGTTCCGGACAGGGTGGGGTGAGATCACCCCTCCACTTT.

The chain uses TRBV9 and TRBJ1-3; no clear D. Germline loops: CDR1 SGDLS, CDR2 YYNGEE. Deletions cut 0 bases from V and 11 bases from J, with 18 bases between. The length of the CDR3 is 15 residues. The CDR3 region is CASSVADNSSPAIYF. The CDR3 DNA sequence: TGTGCCAGCAGCGTAGCTGATAACAGTTCACCAGCCATATATTTT.

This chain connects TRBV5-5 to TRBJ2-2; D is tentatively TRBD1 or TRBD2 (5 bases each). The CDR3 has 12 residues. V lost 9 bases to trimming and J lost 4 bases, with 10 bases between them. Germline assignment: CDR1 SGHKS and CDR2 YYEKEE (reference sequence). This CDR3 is CATKGTTGELFF. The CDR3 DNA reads TGTGCCACCAAAGGGACCACCGGGGAGCTGTTTTTT.

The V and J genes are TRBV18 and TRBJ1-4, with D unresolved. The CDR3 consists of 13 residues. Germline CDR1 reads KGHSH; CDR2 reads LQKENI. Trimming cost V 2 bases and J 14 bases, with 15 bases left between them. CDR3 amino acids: CASSPGNSFQLFF. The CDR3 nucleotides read TGTGCCAGCTCACCAGGGAACAGCTTTCAGCTGTTTTTT.

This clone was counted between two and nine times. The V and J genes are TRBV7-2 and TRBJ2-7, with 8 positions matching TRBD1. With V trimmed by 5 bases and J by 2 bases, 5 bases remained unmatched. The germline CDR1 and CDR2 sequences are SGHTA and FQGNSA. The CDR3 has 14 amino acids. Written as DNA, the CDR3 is TGTGCCAGCAGCCCTCGGACAGGGACCTACGAGCAGTACTTC. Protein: CASSPRTGTYEQYF.

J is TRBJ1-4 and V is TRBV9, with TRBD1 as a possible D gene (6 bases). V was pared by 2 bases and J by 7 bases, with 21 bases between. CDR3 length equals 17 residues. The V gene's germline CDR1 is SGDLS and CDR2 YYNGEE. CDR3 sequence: CASSVSQTQGGGEKLFF. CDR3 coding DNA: TGTGCCAGCAGCGTTTCCCAGACACAGGGAGGCGGTGAAAAACTGTTTTTT.

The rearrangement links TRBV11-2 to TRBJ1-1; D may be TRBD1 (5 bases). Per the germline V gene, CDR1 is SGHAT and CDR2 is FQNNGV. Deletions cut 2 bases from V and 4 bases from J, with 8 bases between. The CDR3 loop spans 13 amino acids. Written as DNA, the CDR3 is TGTGCCAGCAGCTTAAACCAGGGCACTGAAGCTTTCTTT. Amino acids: CASSLNQGTEAFF.

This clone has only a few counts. CDR3 amino acids: CATDTPYNEQFF. CDR3 bases: TGTGCCACAGACACCCCCTACAATGAGCAGTTCTTC. The genes are TRBV28 and TRBJ2-1; D remains ambiguous. The CDR3 spans 12 residues. The V end lost 10 bases, the J end lost 2 bases, and 9 bases lay between the germline ends. Looked up from germline, CDR1 is MDHEN and CDR2 is SYDVKM.